The 5 T cell receptor beta chains below were found in one sample sequenced in a study of T-cell reconstitution after alpha-beta-depleted transplantation in children. Library preparation (for TCRbeta) was performed with unique molecular identifiers. TCRdb recomputed calls from the PCR reads with MiXCR, one row per CDR3 protein. Of approximately 650,000 distinct CDR3 sequences in the sample, roughly 13% were seen once. The sequenced sample was PBMCs, obtained before TCRalphabeta/CD19-depleted stem cell transplant. Receptor source: a girl aged 2-9 years with congenital amegakaryocytic thrombocytopenia, due to receive a stem cell transplant.

This clonotype was recorded at least ten times. The chain is built from TRBV19 and TRBJ1-2, with TRBD1 identical over 11 bases. V trimming: 5 bases; J trimming: 6 bases; junction bases outside the gene matches: 8. Germline CDR1 is LNHDA and CDR2 is SQIVND (reference sequence). The CDR3 extends over 15 amino acids. CDR3 sequence: CASSPRGQGANGYTF. The CDR3 bases are TGTGCCAGTAGTCCAAGAGGACAGGGGGCGAATGGCTACACCTTC.

This clonotype was detected many times. This chain joins TRBV25-1 and TRBJ1-2; TRBD1 matches 10 bases. This CDR3 contains 14 residues. Germline assignment: CDR1 MGHDK and CDR2 SYGVNS. The trim removed 2 bases at V and 8 bases at J, leaving 5 bases unmatched. In DNA form, the CDR3 reads TGTGCCAGCAGTGAAACCATGACAGGGGGCGGCTACACCTTC. As protein: CASSETMTGGGYTF.

V and J are TRBV7-9 and TRBJ1-1, with D unresolved. V lost 3 bases and J lost 2, with 13 bases in between. Germline values: CDR1 SEHNR, CDR2 FQNEAQ (reference sequence). The CDR3 length is 15 residues. The CDR3 bases are TGTGCCAGCAGCTTGGCCAAATTAGGAAACACTGAAGCTTTCTTT. This codes for CASSLAKLGNTEAFF.

This clonotype occurred many times. The CDR3 sequence is CSVVEWRTSGVRDTQYF. The CDR3 region has the DNA TGCAGCGTTGTAGAGTGGAGGACTAGCGGGGTTCGAGATACGCAGTATTTT. This chain uses TRBV29-1 with TRBJ2-3; TRBD2 agrees at 12 bases. CDR1 and CDR2 from the germline V gene are SQVTM and ANQGSEA. The ends lost 4 bases at V and 5 bases at J; junction bases unmatched: 13. This CDR3 region has 17 residues.

This clonotype was detected a few times. J is TRBJ2-2 and V is TRBV5-1, with D perhaps given as TRBD1 or TRBD2 (5 bases each). Trimming cost V 4 bases and J 6 bases, with 7 bases left between them. This CDR3 is 12 amino acids long. Germline values: CDR1 SGHRS, CDR2 YFSETQ. CDR3 sequence: CASSVGPGELFF. CDR3 DNA sequence: TGCGCCAGCAGCGTGGGACCCGGGGAGCTGTTTTTT.